The source of this T cell receptor (beta chain) is a study of shared clonotypes between healthy human individuals (dated by TCRdb to 2018 to 2021). In terms of the full investigation: Two women and a few men aged 18 to 49 years were included in the cohort. To estimate repertoire size and how much clonotype sharing occurs between individuals, the study deeply sequenced the blood TCR repertoires of several healthy adults. Different laboratories and diverse techniques were used to prepare libraries and sequence TCR repertoires, to increase sequencing depth and limit assay-specific biases. Leukapheresis yielded between about 0.8 and 8.9 billion PBMCs per donor. For each donor, three plates each were used for CD4 naive and CD4 memory, two plates were used for CD8 naive, and one plate was used for CD8 memory. Beyond this particular receptor, the publication reports: Larger estimated clonotype richness was generally found for naive subsets than for memory subsets. Only blood was sampled, and tissue TCR repertoires likely differ from those in blood. Even with the large sequencing depth, rarefaction of the sorted-subset datasets indicated that sequencing was incomplete. Compared with non-shared clonotypes, clonotypes shared by all four sorted-subset donors had higher generation probabilities. Because the study included a small number of donors, the genetic and exposure-history diversity represented was limited. Across four donors, approximately 4.6% of naive CD4, approximately 3.6% of naive CD8, 2% to 2.5% of memory CD4, and under 0.45% of memory CD8 clonotypes were shared. Based on pairwise subsampling, the degree of clonotype sharing among donors was expected to be affected by sequencing depth.

CDR1 SGDLS and CDR2 YYNGEE are derived from the germline V gene. V is cut by 4 bases and J by 0 bases, and the space between the germline ends is 14 bases. There are 15 amino acids in the CDR3, from cysteine to phenylalanine inclusive. The entry retains the CDR3 DNA only, 45 bases that are in frame from base 1. The donors were healthy, HIV-negative adults with no recently reported acute infections or vaccinations. All donors were Caucasian adults living in Nashville, Tennessee, USA. CD4+ T cells were enriched by magnetic negative selection, after which naive cells were positively selected on CD45RA and the negative fraction was taken as the memory subset. After blood collection by leukapheresis, PBMCs were isolated using Ficoll-Histopaque density gradient centrifugation and then cryopreserved in the vapor phase of liquid nitrogen. Analytical flow cytometry was used to check the purity and quantity of every magnetically sorted T cell population. Genomic DNA was isolated from each sorted fraction and quantified by UV absorbance on a Nanodrop 2000c.

TCR CDR3 regions were amplified from genomic DNA by multiplex PCR using the deep immunoSEQ assay. Extracted genomic DNA from each cell subset was distributed evenly across all wells of several immunoSEQ 96-well plates, and each plate was treated as a replicate. For sorted subsets, each replicate PCR was loaded with around 220 ng genomic DNA, equivalent to 25,000 to 35,000 T cell genomes. Purified libraries were measured with a Qubit 3.0 fluorometer, size-checked on a Bioanalyzer 2100, and measured again with the KAPA Library Quantification kit. Each immunoSEQ 96-well plate was sequenced on its own single-read 150-cycle Illumina NextSeq 550 flow cell. Per the authors' processing: Because the immunoSEQ output held only junctional sequences and lacked quality scores, the filtering could not match the filtering applied to full-length reads. To assign V/J genes and CDR3, sequences were annotated against IMGT germline references using PyIR, a Python wrapper for IgBLAST v1.9. Any read was removed if the V/J assignment was weak (E-value above 1e-6), the CDR3 was missing, or the read contained stop codons, out-of-frame junctions, or ambiguous translated residues. V3J clonotypes were defined by identical inferred V gene, J gene, and CDR3 amino acid sequence. Percentage overlap between repertoires was calculated by dividing the number of shared unique clonotypes by the size of the smaller repertoire. RTK rarefaction, the Chao1 estimator, and Recon v2.1 estimates of unobserved clonotypes were used to assess repertoire richness. Generation probabilities for all TCRbeta clonotypes obtained by the gDNA method from a handful of donors were computed using OLGA. The source is immuneACCESS, and TCRdb retained only in-frame sequences with V and J called. Part of the clones is not carried over; for the studies checked, unresolved V genes explain less than half of this, and the remainder is unexplained. The DNA gave D and trimming, while V, J and clone size come from that table. Across this sample there are approximately 740,000 clones, with approximately 79% seen only once. Over 1.5% of the sample is in the top ten clones.

About this clone: Its antigen is not yet known. No per-base quality is available; no much larger clone lies one base away.

This clonotype was obtained from a woman in her 30s in good health. The chain joins TRBV9 to TRBJ2-7, with TRBD1 as a weak D call on 6 bases. Sequencing was performed on memory CD4+ T cells sorted from blood. Sample cell subset or site, as interpreted from the label and publication: CD45RA-negative fraction. The encoded CDR3 is CASSPRGTISYEQYF. The DNA sequence is TGTGCCAGCAGCCCCCGAGGGACAATCTCCTACGAGCAGTACTTC.